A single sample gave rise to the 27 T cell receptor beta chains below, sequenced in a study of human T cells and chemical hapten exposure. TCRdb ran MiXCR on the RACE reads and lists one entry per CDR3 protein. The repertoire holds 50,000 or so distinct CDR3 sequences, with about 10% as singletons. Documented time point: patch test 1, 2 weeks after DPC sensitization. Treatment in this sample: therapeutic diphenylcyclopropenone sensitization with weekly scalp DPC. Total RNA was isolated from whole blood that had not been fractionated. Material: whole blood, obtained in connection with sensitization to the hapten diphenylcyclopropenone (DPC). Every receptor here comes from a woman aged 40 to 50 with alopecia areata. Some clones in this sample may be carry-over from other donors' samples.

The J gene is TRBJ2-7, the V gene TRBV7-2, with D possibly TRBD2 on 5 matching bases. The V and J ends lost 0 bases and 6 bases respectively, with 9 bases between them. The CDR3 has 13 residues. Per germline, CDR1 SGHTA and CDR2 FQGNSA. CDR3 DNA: TGTGCCAGCAGCTTAGCGGGAGTTAGCGAGCAGTACTTC. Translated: CASSLAGVSEQYF.

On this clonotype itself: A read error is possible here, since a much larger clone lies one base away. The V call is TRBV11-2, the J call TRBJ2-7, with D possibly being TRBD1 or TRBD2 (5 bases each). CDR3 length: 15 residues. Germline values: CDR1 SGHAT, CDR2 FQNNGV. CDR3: CATSLEYGAAYEQYF. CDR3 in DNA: TGTGCCACCAGCTTAGAATACGGGGCCGCGTACGAGCAGTACTTC.

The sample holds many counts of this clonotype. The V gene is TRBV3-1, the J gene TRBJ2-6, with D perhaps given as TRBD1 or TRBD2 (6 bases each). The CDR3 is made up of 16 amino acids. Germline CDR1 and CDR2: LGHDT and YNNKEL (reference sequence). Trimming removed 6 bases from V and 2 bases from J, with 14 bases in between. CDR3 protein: CASRTQGLAGANVLTF. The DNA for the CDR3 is TGTGCCAGCAGAACACAGGGACTTGCTGGGGCCAACGTCCTGACTTTC.

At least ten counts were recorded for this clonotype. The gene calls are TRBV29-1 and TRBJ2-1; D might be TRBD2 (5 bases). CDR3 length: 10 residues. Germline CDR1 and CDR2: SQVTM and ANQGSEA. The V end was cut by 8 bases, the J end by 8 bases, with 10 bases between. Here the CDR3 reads CSPEADEQFF. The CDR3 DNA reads TGCAGCCCTGAAGCGGATGAGCAGTTCTTC.

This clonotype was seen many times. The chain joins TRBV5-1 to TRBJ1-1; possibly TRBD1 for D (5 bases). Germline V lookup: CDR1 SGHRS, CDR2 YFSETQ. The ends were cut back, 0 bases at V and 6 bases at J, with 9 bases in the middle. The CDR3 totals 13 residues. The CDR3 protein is CASSLAQGPEAFF. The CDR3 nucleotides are TGCGCCAGCAGCTTGGCTCAGGGACCTGAAGCTTTCTTT.

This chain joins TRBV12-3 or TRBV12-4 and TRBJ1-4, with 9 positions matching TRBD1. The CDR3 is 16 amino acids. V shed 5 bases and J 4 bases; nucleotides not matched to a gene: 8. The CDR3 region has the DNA TGTGCCAGCAGTCCTCGGACAGGGGTCTTTAATGAAAAACTGTTTTTT. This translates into CASSPRTGVFNEKLFF.

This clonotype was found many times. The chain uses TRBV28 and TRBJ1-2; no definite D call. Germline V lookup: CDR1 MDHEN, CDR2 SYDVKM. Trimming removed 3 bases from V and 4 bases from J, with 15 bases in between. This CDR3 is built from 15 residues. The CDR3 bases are TGTGCCAGCAGTTTTGGTGGGGAGGTGGGCTATGGCTACACCTTC. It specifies CASSFGGEVGYGYTF.

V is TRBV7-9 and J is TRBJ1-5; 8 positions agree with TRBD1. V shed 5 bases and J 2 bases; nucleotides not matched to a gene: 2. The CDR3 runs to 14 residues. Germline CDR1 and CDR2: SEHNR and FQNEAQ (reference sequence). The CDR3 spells CASSPQGGNQPQHF. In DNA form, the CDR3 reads TGTGCCAGCAGCCCACAGGGGGGCAATCAGCCCCAGCATTTT. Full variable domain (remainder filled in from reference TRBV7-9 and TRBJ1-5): DTGVSQNPRHKITKRGQNVTFRCDPISEHNRLYWYRQTLGQGPEFLTYFQNEAQLEKSRLLSDRFSAERPKGSFSTLEIQRTEQGDSAMYLCASSPQGGNQPQHFGDGTRLSIL.

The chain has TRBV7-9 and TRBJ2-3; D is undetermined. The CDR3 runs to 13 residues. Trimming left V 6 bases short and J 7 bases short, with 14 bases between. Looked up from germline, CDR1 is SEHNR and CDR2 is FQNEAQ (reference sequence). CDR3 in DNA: TGTGCCAGCAGTCGCCGGGCCCCGAATACGCAGTATTTT. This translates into CASSRRAPNTQYF.

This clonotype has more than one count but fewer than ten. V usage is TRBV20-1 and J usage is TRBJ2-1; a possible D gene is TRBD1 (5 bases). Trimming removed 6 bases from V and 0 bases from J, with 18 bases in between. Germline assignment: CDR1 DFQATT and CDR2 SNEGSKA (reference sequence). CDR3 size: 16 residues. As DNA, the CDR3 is TGCAGTGCGCCCAGATCCAGGGCAAGCTCCTACAATGAGCAGTTCTTC. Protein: CSAPRSRASSYNEQFF.

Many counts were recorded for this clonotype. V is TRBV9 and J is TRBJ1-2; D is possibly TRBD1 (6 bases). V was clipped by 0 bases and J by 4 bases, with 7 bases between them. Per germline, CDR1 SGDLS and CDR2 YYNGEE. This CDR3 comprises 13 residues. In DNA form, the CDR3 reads TGTGCCAGCAGCGTAGAGGACAGCTATGGCTACACCTTC. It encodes CASSVEDSYGYTF.

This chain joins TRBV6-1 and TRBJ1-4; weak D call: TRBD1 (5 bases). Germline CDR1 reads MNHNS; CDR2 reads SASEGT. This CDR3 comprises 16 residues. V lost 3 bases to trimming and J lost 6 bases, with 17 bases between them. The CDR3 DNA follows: TGTGCCAGCAGTGAGTCCAGGGCGCGTTCCTATGAAAAACTGTTTTTT. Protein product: CASSESRARSYEKLFF.

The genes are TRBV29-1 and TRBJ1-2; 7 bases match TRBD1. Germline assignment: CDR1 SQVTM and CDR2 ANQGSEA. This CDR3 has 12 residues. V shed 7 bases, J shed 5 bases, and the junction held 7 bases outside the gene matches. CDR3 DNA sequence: TGCAGCGGCGGACAGGCTGTATATGGCTACACCTTC. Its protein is CSGGQAVYGYTF.

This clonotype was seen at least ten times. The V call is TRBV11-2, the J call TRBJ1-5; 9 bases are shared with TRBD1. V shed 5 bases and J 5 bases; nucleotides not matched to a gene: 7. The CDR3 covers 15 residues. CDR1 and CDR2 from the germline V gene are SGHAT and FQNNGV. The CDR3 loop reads CASSAVQGADQPQHF. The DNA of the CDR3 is TGTGCCAGCAGCGCAGTACAGGGGGCCGATCAGCCCCAGCATTTT.

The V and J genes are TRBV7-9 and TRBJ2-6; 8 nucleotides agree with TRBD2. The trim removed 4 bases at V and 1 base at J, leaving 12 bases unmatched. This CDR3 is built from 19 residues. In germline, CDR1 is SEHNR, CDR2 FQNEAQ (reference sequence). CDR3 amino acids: CASSSPRLAGFSGANVLTF. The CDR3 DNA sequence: TGTGCCAGCAGCTCACCCAGGCTAGCGGGTTTTTCTGGGGCCAACGTCCTGACTTTC.

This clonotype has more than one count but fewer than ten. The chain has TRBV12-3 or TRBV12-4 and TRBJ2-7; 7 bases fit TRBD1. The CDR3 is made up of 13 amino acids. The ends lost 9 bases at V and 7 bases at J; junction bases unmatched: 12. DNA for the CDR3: TGTGCCAGTCTCCAGACAGGGACGGGGGAGCAGTACTTC. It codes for CASLQTGTGEQYF.

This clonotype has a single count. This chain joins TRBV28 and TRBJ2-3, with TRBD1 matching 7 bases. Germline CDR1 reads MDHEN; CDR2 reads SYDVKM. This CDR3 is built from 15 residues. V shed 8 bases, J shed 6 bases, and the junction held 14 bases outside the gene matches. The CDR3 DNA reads TGTGCCAGCCAGTCCGGGACAGCAGGCAGGGATACGCAGTATTTT. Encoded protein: CASQSGTAGRDTQYF.

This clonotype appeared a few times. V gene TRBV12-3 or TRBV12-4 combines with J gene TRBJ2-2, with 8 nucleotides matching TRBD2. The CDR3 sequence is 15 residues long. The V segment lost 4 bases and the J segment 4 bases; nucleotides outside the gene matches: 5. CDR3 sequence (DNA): TGTGCCAGCAGTTCCCAGCGGGAGAGCACCGGGGAGCTGTTTTTT. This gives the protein CASSSQRESTGELFF.

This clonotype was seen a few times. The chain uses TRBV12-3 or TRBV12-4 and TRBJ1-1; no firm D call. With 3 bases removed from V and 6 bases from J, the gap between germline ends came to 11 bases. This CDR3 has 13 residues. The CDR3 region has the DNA TGTGCCAGCAGTTTCGTGCCGCGCGCTGAAGCTTTCTTT. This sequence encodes CASSFVPRAEAFF.

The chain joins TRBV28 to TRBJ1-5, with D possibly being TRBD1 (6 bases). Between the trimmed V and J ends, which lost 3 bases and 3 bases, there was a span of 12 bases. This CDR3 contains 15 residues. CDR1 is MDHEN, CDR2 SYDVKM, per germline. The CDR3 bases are TGTGCCAGCAGTTTTCCTACAGGGCTCAATCAGCCCCAGCATTTT. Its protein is CASSFPTGLNQPQHF. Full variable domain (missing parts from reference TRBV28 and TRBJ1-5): DVKVTQSSRYLVKRTGEKVFLECVQDMDHENMFWYRQDPGLGLRLIYFSYDVKMKEKGDIPEGYSVSREKKERFSLILESASTNQTSMYLCASSFPTGLNQPQHFGDGTRLSIL.

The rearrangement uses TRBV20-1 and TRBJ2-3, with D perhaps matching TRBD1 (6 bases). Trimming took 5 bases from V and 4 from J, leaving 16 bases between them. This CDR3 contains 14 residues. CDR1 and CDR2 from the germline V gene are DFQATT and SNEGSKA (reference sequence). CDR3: CSAHYRAGADTQYF. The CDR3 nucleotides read TGCAGTGCTCACTACAGGGCAGGGGCAGATACGCAGTATTTT.

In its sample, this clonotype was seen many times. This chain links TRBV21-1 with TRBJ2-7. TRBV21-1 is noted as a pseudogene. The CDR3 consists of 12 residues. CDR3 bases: TGTGCCAGCAGCAAAGATGTGAACGAGCAGTACTTC. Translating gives CASSKDVNEQYF.

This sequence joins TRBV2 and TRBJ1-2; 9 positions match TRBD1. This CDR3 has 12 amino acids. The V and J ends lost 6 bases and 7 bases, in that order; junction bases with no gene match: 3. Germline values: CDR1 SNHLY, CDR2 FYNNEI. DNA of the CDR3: TGTGCCAGCAGGGGGACAGGGTTTGGCTACACCTTC. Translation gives CASRGTGFGYTF.

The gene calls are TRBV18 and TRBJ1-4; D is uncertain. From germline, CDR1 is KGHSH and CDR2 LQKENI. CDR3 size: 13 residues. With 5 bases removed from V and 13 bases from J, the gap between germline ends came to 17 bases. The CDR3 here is CASSTNSPEGLFF. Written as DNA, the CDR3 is TGTGCCAGCTCAACCAACTCACCCGAGGGACTGTTTTTT.

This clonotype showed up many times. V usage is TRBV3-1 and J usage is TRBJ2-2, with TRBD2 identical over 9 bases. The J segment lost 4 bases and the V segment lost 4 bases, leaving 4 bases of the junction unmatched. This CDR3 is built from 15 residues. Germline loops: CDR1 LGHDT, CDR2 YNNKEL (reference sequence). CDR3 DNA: TGTGCCAGCAGCCTCCGGACTAGCGTCACCGGGGAGCTGTTTTTT. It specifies CASSLRTSVTGELFF.

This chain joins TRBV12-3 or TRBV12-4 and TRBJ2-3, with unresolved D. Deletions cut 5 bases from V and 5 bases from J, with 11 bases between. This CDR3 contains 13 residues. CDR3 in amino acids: CASSLLRRDTQYF. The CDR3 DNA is TGTGCCAGCAGTCTTCTCCGAAGAGATACGCAGTATTTT.

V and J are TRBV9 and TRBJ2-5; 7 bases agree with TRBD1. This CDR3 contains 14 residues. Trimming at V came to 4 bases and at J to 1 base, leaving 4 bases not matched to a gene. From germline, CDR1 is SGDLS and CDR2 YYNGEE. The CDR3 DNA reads TGTGCCAGCAGCATGGGGACAGTCCAAGAGACCCAGTACTTC. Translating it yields CASSMGTVQETQYF.